The rows below give T cell receptor beta chains drawn from one sample of a study of memory CD8 T cells in hepatitis C reinfection. Using immunoSEQ multiplex PCR, the repertoire was profiled, and TCRdb retains in-frame clones only, with some absent. Here the sample spans 45,000 to 65,000 clones, nearly 90% being singletons. The specimen sequenced was naive CD8+ T cells sorted from blood. Receptors originate from a young man with hepatitis C virus infection. CDR3s include the opening cysteine and the closing phenylalanine or tryptophan. D genes are given only for firm matches. Some rows mark clone size as missing; the rest say once, few, many or name a class of expanded clone.

J gene	clone size	V gene	D gene	CDR3 protein	CDR3 DNA
TRBJ2-5	.	TRBV2	TRBD2	CASIEPAGVSETQYF	TGTGCCAGCATCGAACCAGCGGGAGTATCAGAGACCCAGTACTTC
TRBJ2-7	.	TRBV27	.	CASSLSSTGTYEQYF	TGTGCCAGCAGTTTGAGCTCGACAGGTACCTACGAGCAGTACTTC
TRBJ1-4	.	TRBV11-2	.	CASSSPGHSSLNEKLFF	TGTGCCAGCAGCTCGCCTGGTCACTCAAGCCTGAATGAAAAACTGTTTTTT
TRBJ2-5	.	TRBV11-2	.	CASSLGLQGQGTQYF	TGTGCCAGCAGCTTAGGTCTGCAGGGTCAAGGGACCCAGTACTTC
TRBJ2-1	.	TRBV21-1	.	CASSKDSGSKDGVNEQFF	TGTGCCAGCAGCAAAGACAGCGGGAGTAAGGACGGTGTCAATGAGCAGTTCTTC
TRBJ1-1	.	TRBV28	.	CASSLCPWVEGNVTEAFF	TGTGCCAGCAGTTTATGCCCCTGGGTGGAGGGGAACGTCACTGAAGCTTTCTTT
TRBJ2-2	.	TRBV4-1	.	CASSPPGIAGELFF	TGCGCCAGCAGCCCCCCCGGGATCGCCGGGGAGCTGTTTTTT
TRBJ2-2	.	TRBV19	TRBD1	CASRSTGSTGELFF	TGTGCCAGTAGATCGACAGGGTCCACCGGGGAGCTGTTTTTT
TRBJ2-2	.	TRBV4-1	TRBD1	CASSRTGGDTGELFF	TGCGCCAGCAGCCGGACAGGGGGAGACACCGGGGAGCTGTTTTTT
TRBJ2-7	once	TRBV4-1	TRBD2	CASSQVWGGTYEQYF	TGCGCCAGCAGCCAAGTCTGGGGGGGAACCTACGAGCAGTACTTC
TRBJ1-1	.	TRBV5-4	.	CASSLDSLNTEAFF	TGTGCCAGCAGCTTAGACAGCCTGAACACTGAAGCTTTCTTT
TRBJ2-7	.	TRBV23-1	.	CASTRRGGCEQYF	TGCGCCAGCACTAGACGGGGAGGCTGCGAGCAGTACTTC
TRBJ1-4	.	TRBV7-6	.	CASSHSTTNEKLFF	TGTGCCAGCAGCCATAGTACAACTAATGAAAAACTGTTTTTT
TRBJ2-5	.	TRBV28	TRBD2	CASSSGPAGGRGETQYF	TGTGCCAGCAGTTCGGGACCTGCTGGCGGGAGGGGAGAGACCCAGTACTTC
TRBJ1-1	.	TRBV30	TRBD1	CAWSGQGFAEAFF	TGTGCCTGGAGTGGACAGGGGTTTGCTGAAGCTTTCTTT